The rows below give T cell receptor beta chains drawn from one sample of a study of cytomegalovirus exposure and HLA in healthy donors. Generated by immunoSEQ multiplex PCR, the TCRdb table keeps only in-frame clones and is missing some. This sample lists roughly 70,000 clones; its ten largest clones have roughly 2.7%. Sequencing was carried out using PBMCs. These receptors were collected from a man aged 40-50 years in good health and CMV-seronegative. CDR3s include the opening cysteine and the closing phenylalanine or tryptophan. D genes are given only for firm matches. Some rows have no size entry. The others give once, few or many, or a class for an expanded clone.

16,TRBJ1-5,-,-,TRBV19,TGTGCCAGTTTTTCCTGGGGGGGATATAGCAATCAGCCCCAGCATTTT,CASFSWGGYSNQPQHF
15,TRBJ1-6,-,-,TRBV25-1,TGTGCCAGCAGTGGTAAAGGGGCGCAAAATTCACCCCTCCACTTT,CASSGKGAQNSPLHF
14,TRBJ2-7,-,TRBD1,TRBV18,TGTGCCAGCTCATCCGGGACAGAAGCCTACGAGCAGTACTTC,CASSSGTEAYEQYF
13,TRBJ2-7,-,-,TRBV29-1,TGCAGCGTTGTGCCACAGTTCTCCTACGAGCAGTACTTC,CSVVPQFSYEQYF
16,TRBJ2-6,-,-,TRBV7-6,TGTGCCAGCAGCTCCCGAGCGGCCTCTGGGGCCAACGTCCTGACTTTC,CASSSRAASGANVLTF
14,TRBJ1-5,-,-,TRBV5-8,TGTGCCAGCGCGGGGAGAGGCGCCAATCAGCCCCAGCATTTT,CASAGRGANQPQHF
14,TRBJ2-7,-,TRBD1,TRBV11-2,TGTGCCAGCATCCTGGACAGGGGTAAATACGAGCAGTACTTC,CASILDRGKYEQYF
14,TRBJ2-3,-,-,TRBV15,TGTGCCACCAGCAGAGGGACTTTTCCGGATACGCAGTATTTT,CATSRGTFPDTQYF
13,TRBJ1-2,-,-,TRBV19,TGTGCCAGTAGTATAGTTCAGGACTATGGCTACACCTTC,CASSIVQDYGYTF
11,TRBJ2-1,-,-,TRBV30,TGTGCCTGGTTGGGGCGGAATGAGCAGTTCTTC,CAWLGRNEQFF
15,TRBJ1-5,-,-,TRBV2,TGTGCCAGCAGTACAGATACAGGGTACAATCAGCCCCAGCATTTT,CASSTDTGYNQPQHF
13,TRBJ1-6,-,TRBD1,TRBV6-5,TGTGCCAGCAGACAACAGGGGAATTCACCCCTCCACTTT,CASRQQGNSPLHF
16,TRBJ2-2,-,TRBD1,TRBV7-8,TGTGCCAGCAGCTACGGACAGGGTTTAAACACCGGGGAGCTGTTTTTT,CASSYGQGLNTGELFF
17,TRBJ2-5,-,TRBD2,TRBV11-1,TGTGCCAGCAGCTTACTAGCGGGGGCCCAGTACCAAGAGACCCAGTACTTC,CASSLLAGAQYQETQYF
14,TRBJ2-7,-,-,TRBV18,TGTGCCAGCTCACCATCTAAATCCGGGTTCGAGCAGTACTTC,CASSPSKSGFEQYF
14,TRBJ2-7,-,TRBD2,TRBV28,TGTGCCAGCAGTGAAAGCGGGGGGTACTACGAGCAGTACTTC,CASSESGGYYEQYF
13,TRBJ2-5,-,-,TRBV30,TGTGCCTGGAGTCGCGGGTACCAAGAGACCCAGTACTTC,CAWSRGYQETQYF
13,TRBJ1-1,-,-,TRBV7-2,TGTGCCAGCAGCTTACGGGGATCCCCTACTGCTTTCTTT,CASSLRGSPTAFF
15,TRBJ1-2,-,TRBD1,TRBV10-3,TGTGCCAGCAGTGAGGGACAGGGAGGCTCCTATGGCTACACCTTC,CASSEGQGGSYGYTF
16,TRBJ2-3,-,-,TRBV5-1,TGCGCCAGCAGCTTGGGAGGGGGGGGCAGCACAGATACGCAGTATTTT,CASSLGGGGSTDTQYF
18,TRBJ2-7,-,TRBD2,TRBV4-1,TGCGCCAGCAGCCAAGACCGAGCGGGGGGCTCCTTCTCCTACGAGCAGTACTTC,CASSQDRAGGSFSYEQYF
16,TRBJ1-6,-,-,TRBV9,TGTGCCAGCAGCGACAGAACAGGGAACCTAAATTCACCCCTCCACTTT,CASSDRTGNLNSPLHF
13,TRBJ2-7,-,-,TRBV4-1,TGCGCCAGCAGCCAAGAGGCCATCTACGAGCAGTACTTC,CASSQEAIYEQYF
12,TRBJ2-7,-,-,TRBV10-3,TGTGCCATCAGTCTACAGGGTTGGGAGCAGTACTTC,CAISLQGWEQYF
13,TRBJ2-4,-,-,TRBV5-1,TGCGCCAGCAGCGTAGACAGCGAAAACATTCAGTACTTC,CASSVDSENIQYF
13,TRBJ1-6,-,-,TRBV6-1,TGTGCCAGCAGGATACAGGCTAATTCACCCCTCCACTTT,CASRIQANSPLHF
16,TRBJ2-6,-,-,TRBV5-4,TGTGCCAGCAGCTTGGAGGACAGCTCTGGGGCCAACGTCCTGACTTTC,CASSLEDSSGANVLTF
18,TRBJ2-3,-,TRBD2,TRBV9,TGTGCCAGCAGCGTAGGAGGTCTTAGCGGGGGGCCCGCAGATACGCAGTATTTT,CASSVGGLSGGPADTQYF
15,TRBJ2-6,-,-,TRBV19,TGTGCCAGTAGTCCGTCGCACAGTGGGGCCAACGTCCTGACTTTC,CASSPSHSGANVLTF
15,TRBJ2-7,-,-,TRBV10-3,TGTGCCATCAGGACCCGGGACATCACCTTTTACGAGCAGTACTTC,CAIRTRDITFYEQYF
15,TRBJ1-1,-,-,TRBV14,TGTGCCAGCAGCCAAGGGGGCAGGGGGAACACTGAAGCTTTCTTT,CASSQGGRGNTEAFF
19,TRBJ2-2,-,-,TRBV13,TGTGCCAGCAGCCAAGAAGGACTGGGGGGAATGGGGAACACCGGGGAGCTGTTTTTT,CASSQEGLGGMGNTGELFF
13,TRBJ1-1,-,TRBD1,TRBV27,TGTGCCAGCAGTCCTCTCACAGGGGAGGACGCTTTCTTT,CASSPLTGEDAFF
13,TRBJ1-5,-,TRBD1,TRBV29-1,TGCAGCGTTACACAGGGGGCGGAAAGGATCCAGCATTTT,CSVTQGAERIQHF
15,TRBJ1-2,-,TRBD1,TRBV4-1,TGCGCCAGCAGTCGTCTCCAGGGGGCAAGAGGTGGCTACACCTTC,CASSRLQGARGGYTF
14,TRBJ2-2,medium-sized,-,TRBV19,TGTGCCAGTAGTCCCTCCGGGGGTACCGGGGAGCTGTTTTTT,CASSPSGGTGELFF
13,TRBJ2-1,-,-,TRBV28,TGTGCCAGCAGTTTGCCGCTGGGAGGTGAGCAGTTCTTC,CASSLPLGGEQFF
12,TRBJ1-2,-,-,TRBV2,TGTGCCAGCAGCAGGGGATATAGTGGCTACACCTTC,CASSRGYSGYTF
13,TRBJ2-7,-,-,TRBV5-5,TGTGCCAGCAGCCTAGACAGGATACGGGAGCAGTACTTC,CASSLDRIREQYF
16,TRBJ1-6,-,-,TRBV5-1,TGCGCCAGCAGCTTGGTGGGGGCTCCTTTCAATTCACCCCTCCACTTT,CASSLVGAPFNSPLHF
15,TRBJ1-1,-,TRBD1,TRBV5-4,TGTGCCAGCACGACGGCCCAGGGGGCAGTCACTGAAGCTTTCTTT,CASTTAQGAVTEAFF
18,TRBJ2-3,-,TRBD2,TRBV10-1,TGCGCCAGCAGTGGGATCCGGCGGGCTAGCGGGGACACAGATACGCAGTATTTT,CASSGIRRASGDTDTQYF